This T cell receptor beta chain was profiled in a study of T cell repertoires in cytomegalovirus infection. As for the study in general: Newly reported HLA-C-restricted and thoroughly characterized HLA-B-restricted CMV epitopes were employed. Public TCR beta signatures indicated both CMV infection and matching HLA type.

Study-level findings and limits: HLA-C-restricted CMV clonotypes gave the most frequent clonotype in two of eight donors. CMV carriers with the relevant HLA were identified by cumulative public TCR beta family frequency.

This clonotype was detected only a few times. No antigen is known for it. TCRdb reprocessed the reads via MiXCR and lists one record per CDR3 protein. Among roughly 920,000 distinct CDR3 sequences, approximately 30% were seen once, and the ten largest hold around 15%. The germline V gene encodes CDR1 SGHDT and CDR2 YYEEEE. V dropped 0 bases and J dropped 2 bases, with 15 bases sitting between them. The CDR3 is 17 amino acids. Material: cultured CD8+ T cells from PBMCs, obtained from culture after CMV antigen stimulation. This chain connects TRBV5-6 to TRBJ1-5; no firm D call. The TCR comes from a human donor in good health (CMV status not recorded). Some clones in this sample may be carry-over from other donors' samples. The CDR3 nucleotides are TGTGCCAGCAGCTTGGATGGCGGGCGTATGGGCAATCAGCCCCAGCATTTT. Amino acids: CASSLDGGRMGNQPQHF. Drawing the rest from reference TRBV5-6 and TRBJ1-5, the complete variable domain is DAGVTQSPTHLIKTRGQQVTLRCSPKSGHDTVSWYQQALGQGPQFIFQYYEEEERQRGNFPDRFSGHQFPNYSSELNVNALLLGDSALYLCASSLDGGRMGNQPQHFGDGTRLSIL.